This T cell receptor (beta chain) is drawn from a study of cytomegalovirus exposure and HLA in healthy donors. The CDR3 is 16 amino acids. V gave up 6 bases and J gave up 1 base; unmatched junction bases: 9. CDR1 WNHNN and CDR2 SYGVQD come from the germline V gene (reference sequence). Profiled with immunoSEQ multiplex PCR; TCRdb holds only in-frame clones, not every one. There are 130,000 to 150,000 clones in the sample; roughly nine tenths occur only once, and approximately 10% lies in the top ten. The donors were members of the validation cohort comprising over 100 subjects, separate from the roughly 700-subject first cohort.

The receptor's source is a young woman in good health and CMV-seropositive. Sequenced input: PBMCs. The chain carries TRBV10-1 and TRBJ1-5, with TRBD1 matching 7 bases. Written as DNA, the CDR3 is TGCGCCAGCAGCCTTGACAGGGTCTTGAGCAATCAGCCCCAGCATTTT. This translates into CASSLDRVLSNQPQHF.